The clone carrying this TCR beta chain was counted a few times. Its antigen is unidentified. The entry originates in a study of response to subunit inactivated influenza vaccine. Study-level findings and limits: Authors suggested that a seasonal influenza vaccination recruits few new T cells each time.

MiXCR, applied by TCRdb to the RT-PCR reads, yields one record per CDR3 protein. The sample lists 500,000 to 550,000 distinct CDR3 sequences; 7.6% were seen once. Germline-derived CDR1 and CDR2 are SEHNR and FQNEAQ (reference sequence). The CDR3 is made up of 15 amino acids. Trimming removed 4 bases from V and 4 bases from J; junction bases left unmatched: 4. This specimen consisted of PBMCs from blood, obtained roughly 24 months after vaccination. The chain has TRBV7-9 and TRBJ2-3, with 11 bases identical to TRBD2. The receptor was isolated from a man aged 45 to 75 who received an inactivated influenza vaccine. The CDR3 protein is CASSSIAGGPDTQYF. CDR3 coding DNA: TGTGCCAGCAGCTCGATAGCGGGAGGGCCAGATACGCAGTATTTT.